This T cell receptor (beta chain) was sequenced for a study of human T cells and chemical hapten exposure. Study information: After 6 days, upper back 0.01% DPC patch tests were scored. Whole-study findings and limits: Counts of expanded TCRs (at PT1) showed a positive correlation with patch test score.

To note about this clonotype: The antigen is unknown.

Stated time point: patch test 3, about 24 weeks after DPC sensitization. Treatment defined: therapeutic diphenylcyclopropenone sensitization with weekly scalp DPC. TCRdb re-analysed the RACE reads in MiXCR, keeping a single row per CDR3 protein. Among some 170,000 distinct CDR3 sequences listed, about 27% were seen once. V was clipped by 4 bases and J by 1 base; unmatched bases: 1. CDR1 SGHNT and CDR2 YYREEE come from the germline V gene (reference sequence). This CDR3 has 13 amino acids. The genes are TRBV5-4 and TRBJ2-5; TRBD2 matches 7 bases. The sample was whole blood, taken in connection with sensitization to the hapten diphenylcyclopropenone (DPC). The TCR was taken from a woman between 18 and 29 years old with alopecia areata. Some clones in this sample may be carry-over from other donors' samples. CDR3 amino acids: CASSRLAQETQYF. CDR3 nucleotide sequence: TGTGCCAGCAGCCGACTAGCCCAAGAGACCCAGTACTTC. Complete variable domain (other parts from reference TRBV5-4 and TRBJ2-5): ETGVTQSPTHLIKTRGQQVTLRCSSQSGHNTVSWYQQALGQGPQFIFQYYREEENGRGNFPPRFSGLQFPNYSSELNVNALELDDSALYLCASSRLAQETQYFGPGTRLLVL.